This T cell receptor (beta chain) was identified during a study of blood T cells in healthy people across ages. A second about 7 to 11 cycle PCR used barcoded and J-beta primers. Each CDR3 protein gets one entry after TCRdb re-called the 5' RACE reads with MiXCR. The sample holds about 580,000 distinct CDR3 sequences, around 48% seen once. V shed 3 bases and J 7 bases; nucleotides not matched to a gene: 8. Germline V lookup: CDR1 SQVTM, CDR2 ANQGSEA. The CDR3 spans 14 residues. The sample comprised blood. This TCR was recovered from a man older than 75 in good health. The V call is TRBV29-1, the J call TRBJ2-7; 11 bases match TRBD1. This CDR3 reads CSVETGTGGREQYF. The CDR3 nucleotides are TGCAGCGTTGAGACTGGGACAGGGGGGCGGGAGCAGTACTTC.